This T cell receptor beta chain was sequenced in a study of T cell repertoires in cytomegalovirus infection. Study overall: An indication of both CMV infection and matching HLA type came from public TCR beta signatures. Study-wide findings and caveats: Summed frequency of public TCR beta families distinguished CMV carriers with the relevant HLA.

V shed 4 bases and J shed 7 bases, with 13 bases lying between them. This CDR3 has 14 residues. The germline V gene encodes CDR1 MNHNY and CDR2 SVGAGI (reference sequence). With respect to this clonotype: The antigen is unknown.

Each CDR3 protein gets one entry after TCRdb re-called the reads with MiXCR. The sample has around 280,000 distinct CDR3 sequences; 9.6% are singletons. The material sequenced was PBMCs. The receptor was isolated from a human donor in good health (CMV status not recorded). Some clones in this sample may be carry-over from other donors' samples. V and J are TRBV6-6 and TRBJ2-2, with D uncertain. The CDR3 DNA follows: TGTGCCAGCAGTTCGATTCCTGAGCGCGGGGAGCTGTTTTTT. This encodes CASSSIPERGELFF.